This T cell receptor beta chain appears in the sequencing data of a study of shared clonotypes between healthy human individuals. Findings of the study overall: Estimated richness was generally greater in naive than memory subsets. In having few donors, the study represented limited genetic and exposure-history diversity.

This CDR3 contains 14 residues. Trimming cost V 6 bases and J 2 bases; bases outside gene matches: 5. The germline V gene encodes CDR1 MNHEY and CDR2 SVGAGI. Assay execution proceeded at the deep level. TCRdb's copy holds only in-frame clones and misses some; the assay was immunoSEQ multiplex PCR. Of around 1.4 million clones listed, approximately 98.5% were seen once; the top ten hold under 0.45%. Of note for this clone: Its specificity is not known.

The V call is TRBV6-5, the J call TRBJ2-7; 9 bases align to TRBD1. The receptor comes from a man aged 30 to 45 in good health. The specimen was naive CD4+ T cells sorted from blood. Subset specified: CD45RA+ positively selected. The CDR3 sequence is CASRTGTGTYEQYF. Written as DNA, the CDR3 is TGTGCCAGCAGGACCGGGACAGGGACCTACGAGCAGTACTTC.